Given below is one T cell receptor (beta chain) in context. Its antigen is not identified. This record belongs to a study of T cell repertoires in cytomegalovirus infection. The wider study: Public TCR beta signatures indicated both CMV infection and matching HLA type.

Each CDR3 protein gets one entry after TCRdb re-called the reads with MiXCR. The table includes approximately 500,000 distinct CDR3 sequences, 15% to 20% detected once. Trimming removed 6 bases from V and 2 bases from J, with 17 bases in between. This CDR3 has 14 amino acids. Germline V gives CDR1 DFQATT, CDR2 SNEGSKA (reference sequence). Study results and caveats: The cumulative frequency of public TCR beta families distinguished individuals who carried CMV together with the relevant HLA. HLA-C-restricted CMV clonotypes gave the most frequent clonotype in two of eight donors.

The receptor's source is a human donor in good health (CMV status not recorded). Some clones in this sample may be carry-over from other donors' samples. V and J are TRBV20-1 and TRBJ2-7; no clear D. The sequencing input was CD8+ T cells from PBMCs. The CDR3 sequence: CSASLRDRPYEQYF. The CDR3 DNA reads TGCAGTGCCTCTTTACGTGACCGTCCCTACGAGCAGTACTTC.